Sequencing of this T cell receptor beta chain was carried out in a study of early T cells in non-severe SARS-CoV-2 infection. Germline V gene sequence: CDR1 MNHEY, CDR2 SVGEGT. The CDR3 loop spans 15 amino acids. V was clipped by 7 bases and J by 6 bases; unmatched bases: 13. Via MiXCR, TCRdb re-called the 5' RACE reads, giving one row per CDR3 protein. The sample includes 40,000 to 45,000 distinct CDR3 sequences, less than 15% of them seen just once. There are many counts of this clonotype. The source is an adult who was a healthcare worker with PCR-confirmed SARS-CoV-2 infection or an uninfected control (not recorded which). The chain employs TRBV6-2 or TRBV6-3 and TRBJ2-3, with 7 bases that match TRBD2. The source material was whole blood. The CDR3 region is CASTPSGGADDTQYF. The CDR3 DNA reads TGTGCCAGCACGCCCTCGGGAGGAGCGGATGATACGCAGTATTTT.